These T cell receptor beta chains were read from a single sample in a study of blood T cells in healthy people across ages. MiXCR was run by TCRdb on the 5' RACE reads, yielding one entry per CDR3 protein. The sample gives about 970,000 distinct CDR3 sequences, roughly 50% of which show up once; about a fifth is in the top ten. Sequencing was performed on blood. These receptors all come from a woman in her sixties in good health. CDR3s include the opening cysteine and the closing phenylalanine or tryptophan. A D gene is named only where the DNA matches it firmly. Some rows mark clone size as missing; the rest say once, few, many or name a class of expanded clone.

d_call clone_size cdr3_length j_call v_call cdr3_aa cdr3_nt
. few 15 TRBJ2-7 TRBV7-9 CASSDDRDLTYEQYF TGTGCCAGCAGCGACGACCGGGACTTAACCTACGAGCAGTACTTC
TRBD1 many 13 TRBJ2-7 TRBV4-1 CASSRGQLYEQYF TGCGCCAGCAGCCGGGGACAGCTTTACGAGCAGTACTTC
TRBD2 few 15 TRBJ2-7 TRBV4-1 CASSPVAGASREQYF TGCGCCAGCAGCCCCGTAGCGGGAGCTTCGAGGGAGCAGTACTTC
. . 18 TRBJ2-1 TRBV21-1 CASSKIEVPAGKYNEQFF TGTGCCAGCAGCAAAATAGAGGTACCAGCGGGGAAATACAATGAGCAGTTCTTC
. . 15 TRBJ1-6 TRBV7-2 CASSGDSSYNSPLHF TGTGCCAGCAGCGGCGACAGCTCCTATAATTCACCCCTCCACTTT
. . 15 TRBJ1-6 TRBV4-3 CASRIGSSYNSPLHF TGCGCCAGCAGAATAGGGAGCTCCTATAATTCACCCCTCCACTTT
TRBD2 once 13 TRBJ2-4 TRBV20-1 CSATGTNVNIQYF TGCAGTGCGACCGGGACTAACGTTAACATTCAGTACTTC
TRBD1 . 15 TRBJ2-1 TRBV4-1 CVSSQIGTGLTEQFF TGCGTCAGCAGCCAAATAGGGACAGGGTTGACTGAGCAGTTCTTC
. . 12 TRBJ2-7 TRBV24-1 CATGTESSEQYF TGTGCCACCGGTACTGAGAGTTCCGAGCAGTACTTC
. . 12 TRBJ2-5 TRBV7-2 CATQRTRGTQYF TGCGCCACCCAGAGGACTCGGGGGACCCAGTACTTC
. . 16 TRBJ2-3 TRBV5-5 CASSRTGTGPPDTQYF TGTGCCAGCAGCCGGACCGGGACCGGCCCACCGGATACGCAGTATTTT
TRBD1 few 13 TRBJ2-7 TRBV2 CASSKGQGGEQYF TGTGCCAGCAGTAAGGGACAGGGGGGAGAGCAGTACTTC
. . 17 TRBJ1-1 TRBV4-1 CASSQGRRLGLDIEAFF TGCGCCAGCAGCCAAGGGCGGAGGCTGGGATTGGACATTGAAGCTTTCTTT
TRBD1 . 15 TRBJ2-1 TRBV27 CASRWQGAKPNEQFF TGTGCCAGCAGATGGCAGGGGGCGAAGCCCAATGAGCAGTTCTTC
. . 14 TRBJ2-7 TRBV20-1 CSARDRGAYNEQYF TGCAGTGCTAGAGACAGGGGGGCCTACAATGAGCAGTACTTC
. . 14 TRBJ1-4 TRBV20-1 CSARGLQTPSLPFF TGCAGTGCTAGAGGGCTCCAGACCCCGTCCCTCCCGTTTTTT
. once 14 TRBJ1-2 TRBV6-2/TRBV6-3 CASSYSLRTGGYTF TGTGCCAGCAGTTACTCGCTGAGGACCGGAGGCTACACCTTC
. . 15 TRBJ2-3 TRBV12-3/TRBV12-4 CASSSGSSFLDTQYF TGTGCCAGCAGTTCAGGGTCATCCTTCCTAGATACGCAGTATTTT
TRBD2 . 15 TRBJ2-7 TRBV7-8 CAGSLMVAGSYEQYF TGTGCCGGCAGCTTAATGGTAGCGGGGTCCTACGAGCAGTACTTC
TRBD1 many 16 TRBJ2-7 TRBV5-6 CASSFAGTVSLYEQYF TGTGCCAGCAGCTTCGCCGGGACAGTCTCCCTCTACGAGCAGTACTTC
TRBD2 . 15 TRBJ2-3 TRBV28 CASNGLAGNTDTQYF TGTGCCAGCAACGGACTAGCGGGAAACACAGATACGCAGTATTTT
. few 11 TRBJ1-1 TRBV9 CASSGHGEAFF TGTGCCAGCAGCGGTCACGGTGAGGCTTTCTTT
. . 14 TRBJ2-3 TRBV4-3 CASSHDLRTATQYF TGCGCCAGCAGCCATGACCTCCGGACAGCCACGCAGTATTTT
. . 14 TRBJ2-2 TRBV7-9 CASSLSMGAGELFF TGTGCCAGCAGCTTAAGCATGGGGGCCGGGGAGCTGTTTTTT
. . 15 TRBJ2-7 TRBV6-1 CASSSRENPGYEQYF TGTGCCAGCTCAAGCCGGGAGAACCCGGGCTACGAGCAGTACTTC
. few 16 TRBJ2-6 TRBV4-3 CASSQEGRSGANVLTF TGCGCCAGCAGCCAAGAGGGGCGCTCTGGGGCCAACGTCCTGACTTTC
. . 14 TRBJ2-7 TRBV2 CASSETRNSYEQYF TGTGCCAGCAGTGAAACACGCAACTCCTACGAGCAGTACTTC
TRBD1 . 17 TRBJ2-3 TRBV10-1 CASSEPGTGEDADTQYF TGCGCCAGCAGTGAGCCCGGGACAGGGGAGGATGCAGATACGCAGTATTTT
. . 14 TRBJ1-2 TRBV9 CASSVAKGSYGYTF TGTGCCAGCAGCGTAGCTAAGGGAAGCTATGGCTACACCTTC
. once 13 TRBJ1-2 TRBV7-2 CASSLGVTAGYTF TGTGCCAGCAGCTTAGGGGTCACAGCAGGCTACACCTTC
TRBD2 many 13 TRBJ2-5 TRBV5-1 CASSLTGGETQYF TGTGCCAGCAGCTTAACGGGGGGAGAGACCCAGTACTTC
. . 14 TRBJ2-1 TRBV6-1 CASTFGRSNNEQFF TGTGCCAGCACGTTCGGGAGAAGTAACAATGAGCAGTTCTTC
TRBD2 . 14 TRBJ2-1 TRBV12-3/TRBV12-4 CASSFGRASNEQFF TGTGCCAGCAGTTTCGGGAGGGCCTCTAATGAGCAGTTCTTC
. . 14 TRBJ2-7 TRBV30 CAWSLAISSYEQYF TGTGCCTGGAGTTTAGCGATAAGCTCCTACGAGCAGTACTTC
. few 14 TRBJ2-7 TRBV2 CASSEQTPPYEQYF TGTGCCAGCAGTGAGCAGACGCCACCCTACGAGCAGTACTTC
TRBD2 . 17 TRBJ2-7 TRBV27 CASSFLGLTGGRYEQYF TGTGCCAGCAGTTTTCTGGGACTAACGGGCGGGAGGTACGAGCAGTACTTC
TRBD2 once 17 TRBJ2-2 TRBV20-1 CSASPLAGDPATGELFF TGCAGTGCTAGCCCTCTAGCGGGAGACCCAGCCACCGGGGAGCTGTTTTTT
. . 15 TRBJ1-2 TRBV7-9 CASSSLDSASYGYTF TGTGCCAGCAGCTCATTAGACAGTGCCTCCTATGGCTACACCTTC
. . 13 TRBJ2-7 TRBV28 CASSPSTPYEQYF TGTGCCAGCAGTCCATCGACCCCCTACGAGCAGTACTTC
. few 13 TRBJ2-1 TRBV6-6 CASSNTGFNEQFF TGTGCCAGCAGCAATACAGGGTTCAATGAGCAGTTCTTC
TRBD2 . 16 TRBJ2-1 TRBV6-5 CASTTSGRRSDYEQFF TGTGCCAGCACGACTAGCGGGAGGAGGTCGGACTATGAGCAGTTCTTC
. many 12 TRBJ2-3 TRBV7-3 CASSLTGDTQYF TGCGCCAGCAGCTTAACGGGAGATACGCAGTATTTT
. . 13 TRBJ2-3 TRBV2 CASNTGSQDTQYF TGTGCCAGCAACACCGGCTCCCAAGATACGCAGTATTTT
TRBD1 few 15 TRBJ2-4 TRBV19 CASTPGQGPINIQYF TGTGCCAGTACCCCGGGACAGGGGCCGATAAACATTCAGTACTTC
. . 13 TRBJ2-7 TRBV20-1 CSAMREISYEQYF TGCAGTGCTATGAGGGAGATCTCCTACGAGCAGTACTTC
TRBD2 . 16 TRBJ2-1 TRBV6-5 CASSYWETSGVGEQFF TGTGCCAGCAGTTATTGGGAAACTAGCGGGGTAGGTGAGCAGTTCTTC